Described below is a single T cell receptor (beta chain) sequence and its context. Its antigen remains undetermined. No much larger clone is present one base from it, and per-base qualities are unavailable. Library generation was performed with the immunoSEQ multiplex PCR assay. Not all clones reach the TCRdb copy of this immuneACCESS table, which keeps in-frame sequences only. Checked studies attribute under half of the gap to unresolved V genes and leave the rest unexplained. The sample profile shows tens of thousands of clones; about 92% of them were found once. 1% to 1.5% of the sample is in the top ten clones. Ends trimmed: V by 5 bases, J by 1 base; bases unmatched to a gene: 7. From a lookup of the germline V gene (reference sequence), CDR1 and CDR2 are PRHDT and FYEKMQ. The cysteine opens and the phenylalanine closes a CDR3 of 17 amino acids. The retained sequence is limited to the CDR3, 51 bases, with the frame set at the first base.

The data are from a study of T cell changes during pregnancy in multiple sclerosis (dated by TCRdb to about 2019). Turning to the overall study: In women with multiple sclerosis, the researchers looked at how the T cell repertoire shifted as pregnancy progressed.

The receptor chain draws on TRBV13 and TRBJ1-3, with 11 central nucleotides matching TRBD1. What was sequenced was peripheral blood. The receptor was derived from a female donor with multiple sclerosis, enrolled in a pregnancy study. CDR3 reads: CASSPYRDRGSGNTIYF. DNA sequence: TGTGCCAGCAGCCCATACCGGGACAGGGGGTCTGGAAACACCATATATTTT.